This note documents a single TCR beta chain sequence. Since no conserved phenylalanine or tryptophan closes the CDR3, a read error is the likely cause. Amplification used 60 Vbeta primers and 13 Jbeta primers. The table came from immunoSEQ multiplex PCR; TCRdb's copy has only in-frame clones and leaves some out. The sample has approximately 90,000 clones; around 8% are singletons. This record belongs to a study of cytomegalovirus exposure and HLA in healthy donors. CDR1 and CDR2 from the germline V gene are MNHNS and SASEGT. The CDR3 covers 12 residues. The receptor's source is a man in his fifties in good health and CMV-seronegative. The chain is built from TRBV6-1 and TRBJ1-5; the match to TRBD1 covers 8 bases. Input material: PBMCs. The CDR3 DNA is TGTGCAAGCAGACAGGGGTATCAGCCCCAGCATGTT. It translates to CASRQGYQPQHV.